This T cell receptor beta chain was recorded in a study of tumor-infiltrating lymphocytes in localized non-small cell lung cancer. Clones were read by immunoSEQ multiplex PCR, and TCRdb kept only the in-frame ones, dropping some. The data contain about 16,000 clones, roughly four fifths of them singletons. CDR1 and CDR2 (germline): MGHDK, SYGVNS. The CDR3 sequence is 14 residues long. Deletions cut 4 bases from V and 1 base from J, with 10 bases between. The clonotype originates from a human donor with non-small cell lung cancer. The sequencing sample was made of lung tumor tissue. The chain employs TRBV25-1 and TRBJ1-2, with D possibly matching TRBD1 (5 bases). CDR3 protein: CASSAAGINYGYTF. The CDR3 region has the DNA TGTGCCAGCAGTGCGGCAGGGATTAACTATGGCTACACCTTC.